This T cell receptor beta chain was retrieved from a study of blood T cell repertoires in COVID-19. Germline V gene data show CDR1 as SGHRS and CDR2 as YFSETQ. J lost 5 bases, V lost 4 bases, and 14 bases had no gene match. The CDR3 totals 17 residues. This clone was seen once. Participants, roughly 18 to 90 years old, spanned 25 or so US areas. Donors in Cohort 3 counted as recovered after two negative PCRs, clearance, or symptom resolution. The table came from immunoSEQ multiplex PCR; TCRdb's copy has only in-frame clones and leaves some out. This table holds around 260,000 clones, around 90% found once.

The rearrangement uses TRBV5-1 and TRBJ2-1, with 8 nucleotides matching TRBD2. This TCR came from a woman under 40 who had recovered from COVID-19. The sample taken for sequencing was PBMCs or T cells enriched from blood (not recorded which). The chain's CDR3 is CASSGGLVNSGNNEQFF. In nucleotides, the CDR3 is TGCGCCAGCAGCGGCGGTTTGGTTAATAGCGGGAACAATGAGCAGTTCTTC.